What follows describes a single T cell receptor (beta chain). This specimen belongs to a study of T cell changes during pregnancy in multiple sclerosis. The CDR3 has 14 residues. Germline V lookup: CDR1 LNHDA, CDR2 SQIVND (reference sequence). With V trimmed by 6 bases and J by 2 bases, 6 bases remained unmatched. Assay used: immunoSEQ multiplex PCR; TCRdb lists only in-frame clones, some missing. The profile shows 65,000 to 85,000 clones, roughly 91% of them singletons. Material: CD4+ T cells from peripheral blood mononuclear cells, obtained after pregnancy. The TCR was taken from a female donor with multiple sclerosis, enrolled in a pregnancy study. The chain is built from TRBV19 and TRBJ2-7, with 8 bases fitting TRBD1. In DNA, the CDR3 is TGTGCCAGTAGCGGGACAGGCGGGACCTACGAGCAGTACTTC. Protein sequence: CASSGTGGTYEQYF.